The 16 T cell receptor beta chains below come from one sample, sequenced in a study of response to subunit inactivated influenza vaccine. TCRdb reanalysed the RT-PCR reads using MiXCR and keeps one entry per CDR3 protein. The sample records about 700,000 distinct CDR3 sequences, 11% to 15% being singletons. Material: PBMCs from blood, obtained less than 15 days before vaccination. The source of these receptors is a man aged 45-65 years who received an inactivated influenza vaccine.

This clonotype was counted between two and nine times. The chain has TRBV7-2 and TRBJ2-3; 12 bases map to TRBD1. The CDR3 sequence is 19 residues long. Germline-derived CDR1 and CDR2 are SGHTA and FQGNSA. V lost 2 bases and J lost 4; bases outside the gene matches: 13. In nucleotides, the CDR3 is TGTGCCAGCAGCTTACCGGGACAGGGGGCCACCTTTATGGCAGATACGCAGTATTTT. Protein sequence: CASSLPGQGATFMADTQYF.

The chain has TRBV9 and TRBJ1-1, with TRBD1 as a possible D gene (5 bases). The CDR3 contains 17 residues. Germline V gene data show CDR1 as SGDLS and CDR2 as YYNGEE. Deletions cut 0 bases from V and 4 bases from J, with 19 bases between. CDR3 residues: CASSVELATTGGTEAFF. CDR3 bases: TGTGCCAGCAGCGTAGAGCTGGCGACTACCGGGGGCACTGAAGCTTTCTTT.

This clonotype is a singleton in its sample. This chain connects TRBV27 to TRBJ2-2; D not certain. CDR1 and CDR2 from the germline V gene are MNHEY and SMNVEV (reference sequence). This CDR3 contains 16 residues. V shed 3 bases and J shed 5 bases, with 16 bases lying between them. CDR3 DNA sequence: TGTGCCAGCAGTTTCAGGTTCCGGGCCCAAACCGGGGAGCTGTTTTTT. It yields the protein CASSFRFRAQTGELFF.

The chain links TRBV19 to TRBJ2-7, with unresolved D. Germline-derived CDR1 and CDR2 are LNHDA and SQIVND (reference sequence). CDR3 length: 16 residues. Trimming stripped 1 base from V and 3 bases from J, with 16 bases between. The DNA for the CDR3 is TGTGCCAGTAGTATAGTGGGCAGTACCTACTTCTACGAGCAGTACTTC. Encoded protein: CASSIVGSTYFYEQYF.

This clonotype was found a few times. This rearrangement joins TRBV29-1 to TRBJ1-2; D might be TRBD1 (6 bases). The CDR3 contains 14 residues. The germline CDR1 and CDR2 sequences are SQVTM and ANQGSEA. The germline V and J ends were trimmed by 5 bases and 0 bases, with 13 bases remaining between them. The CDR3 loop reads CSVRRDTANYGYTF. For the CDR3, the DNA is TGCAGCGTTCGTCGGGACACAGCTAACTATGGCTACACCTTC.

This clonotype was picked up a small number of times. This sequence joins TRBV6-9 and TRBJ1-5; no firm D call. Germline V lookup: CDR1 MNHGY, CDR2 SVAAGI. This CDR3 is built from 14 residues. Trimming took 5 bases from V and 3 from J, leaving 11 bases between them. This chain's CDR3 is CASSTTEINQPQHF. The CDR3 DNA reads TGTGCCAGCAGTACAACCGAGATCAATCAGCCCCAGCATTTT.

This clonotype was observed a few times. The J gene is TRBJ1-6, the V gene TRBV7-6; tentative D call: TRBD1 (6 bases). CDR3 size: 18 residues. The V end was cut by 4 bases, the J end by 3 bases, with 19 bases between. Germline loops: CDR1 SGHVS, CDR2 FNYEAQ. The CDR3 nucleotides read TGTGCCAGCAGCTCCACAAGGATGGGGGGCAACTATAATTCACCCCTCCACTTT. Amino acid sequence: CASSSTRMGGNYNSPLHF.

This clonotype occurred a few times. This rearrangement joins TRBV7-9 to TRBJ2-3; 11 bases are a match to TRBD1. The J segment lost 6 bases and the V segment lost 3 bases, leaving 5 bases of the junction unmatched. The CDR3 runs to 15 residues. Germline V gene lookup returns CDR1 SEHNR and CDR2 FQNEAQ (reference sequence). The chain's CDR3 is CASSFWTGGMDTQYF. The CDR3 DNA reads as TGTGCCAGCAGCTTCTGGACAGGGGGCATGGATACGCAGTATTTT.

This clonotype was counted only a few times. The V call is TRBV7-2, the J call TRBJ2-5; possibly TRBD2 for D (7 bases). The germline V gene has CDR1 SGHTA and CDR2 FQGNSA. The CDR3 contains 16 residues. V was pared by 5 bases and J by 2 bases, with 18 bases between. CDR3 DNA: TGTGCCAGCAGCCCAGGACTAGGAGGGGGGCAAGAGACCCAGTACTTC. This encodes CASSPGLGGGQETQYF.

A remark on this clonotype: Mismatch with germline at one junction end may stem from a read error. The rearrangement links TRBV28 to TRBJ2-3, with TRBD1 as a possible D gene (5 bases). Germline assignment: CDR1 MDHEN and CDR2 SYDVKM. CDR3 length equals 13 residues. DNA for the CDR3: TGTGCCAACAGTCCTTCAGGGTCGGGTACGCAGTATTTT. It specifies CANSPSGSGTQYF.

The V gene is TRBV5-6, the J gene TRBJ1-1; D is undetermined. Germline CDR1 and CDR2: SGHDT and YYEEEE. V shed 0 bases and J shed 5 bases, with 11 bases lying between them. The CDR3 runs 14 residues. In nucleotides, the CDR3 is TGTGCCAGCAGCTTGGCGAGCTTCAGTACTGAAGCTTTCTTT. Translation: CASSLASFSTEAFF. Complete variable domain (other parts from reference TRBV5-6 and TRBJ1-1): DAGVTQSPTHLIKTRGQQVTLRCSPKSGHDTVSWYQQALGQGPQFIFQYYEEEERQRGNFPDRFSGHQFPNYSSELNVNALLLGDSALYLCASSLASFSTEAFFGQGTRLTVV.

This clonotype was detected ten times or more. The chain couples TRBV3-1 to TRBJ2-2, with D possibly being TRBD1 or TRBD2 (5 bases each). V lost 5 bases and J lost 0, with 7 bases in between. The length of the CDR3 is 14 residues. CDR1 is LGHDT and CDR2 is YNNKEL in the germline V gene (reference sequence). The CDR3 loop reads CASSWGPNTGELFF. The CDR3, as DNA: TGTGCCAGCAGCTGGGGACCGAACACCGGGGAGCTGTTTTTT.

The chain uses TRBV14 and TRBJ2-7; TRBD1 might be the D (6 bases). V shed 1 base and J shed 7 bases, with 11 bases lying between them. Germline-derived CDR1 and CDR2 are SGHDN and FVKESK. There are 13 residues in the CDR3. This CDR3 reads CASSQVSRGEQYF. DNA of the CDR3: TGTGCCAGCAGCCAAGTGTCCAGGGGTGAGCAGTACTTC.

J is TRBJ2-5 and V is TRBV28; D possibly corresponds to TRBD2 (5 bases). The ends were cut back, 4 bases at V and 0 bases at J, with 15 bases in the middle. The V gene's germline CDR1 is MDHEN and CDR2 SYDVKM. CDR3 length: 16 amino acids. The chain's CDR3 is CASSSRLSGYQETQYF. CDR3 nucleotides: TGTGCCAGCAGTTCCCGCCTCAGCGGCTACCAAGAGACCCAGTACTTC. The variable domain in full, completed from reference TRBV28 and TRBJ2-5, reads DVKVTQSSRYLVKRTGEKVFLECVQDMDHENMFWYRQDPGLGLRLIYFSYDVKMKEKGDIPEGYSVSREKKERFSLILESASTNQTSMYLCASSSRLSGYQETQYFGPGTRLLVL.

The V and J genes are TRBV6-1 and TRBJ2-3; 11 positions agree with TRBD1. This CDR3 is built from 15 residues. The V and J ends lost 5 bases and 4 bases, in that order; junction bases with no gene match: 5. CDR1 and CDR2 (germline): MNHNS, SASEGT. The CDR3 loop is CASSHRTGGADTQYF. The DNA of the CDR3 is TGTGCCAGCAGTCATAGGACAGGGGGCGCAGATACGCAGTATTTT.

This chain joins TRBV4-2 and TRBJ2-2, with no clear D. Germline values: CDR1 LGHNA, CDR2 YNFKEQ. CDR3 length: 16 residues. V was cut by 0 bases and J by 4 bases, with 12 bases left in between. The CDR3 is CASSQDSRSFTGELFF. The CDR3 bases are TGTGCCAGCAGCCAAGATTCGAGGAGTTTCACCGGGGAGCTGTTTTTT.